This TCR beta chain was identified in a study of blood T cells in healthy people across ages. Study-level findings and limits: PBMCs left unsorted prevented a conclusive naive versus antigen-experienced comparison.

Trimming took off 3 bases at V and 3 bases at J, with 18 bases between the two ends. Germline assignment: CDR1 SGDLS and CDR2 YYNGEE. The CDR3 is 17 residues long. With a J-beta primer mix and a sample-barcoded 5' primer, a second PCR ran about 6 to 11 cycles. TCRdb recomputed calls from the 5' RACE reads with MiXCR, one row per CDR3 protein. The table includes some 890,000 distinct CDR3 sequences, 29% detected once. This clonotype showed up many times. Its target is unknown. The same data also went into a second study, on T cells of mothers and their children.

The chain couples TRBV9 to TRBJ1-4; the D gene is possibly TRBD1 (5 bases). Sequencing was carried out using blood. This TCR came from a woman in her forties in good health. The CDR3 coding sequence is TGTGCCAGCAGCGGCCCGGGTAATGGGGCACCTAATGAAAAACTGTTTTTT. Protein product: CASSGPGNGAPNEKLFF.